The 5 T cell receptor beta chains below all came from one sample that was sequenced in a study of CD4+ T cells in melanoma. TCRdb's table, derived via immunoSEQ multiplex PCR, lists solely in-frame clones and lacks some. The profile shows more than 90,000 clones, 92% of them singletons. The sequenced material came from peripheral blood. These receptor sequences come from a human donor with melanoma.

V is TRBV4-1 and J is TRBJ2-2; 9 nucleotides align to TRBD1. The germline CDR1 and CDR2 sequences are MGHRA and YSYEKL. The ends lost 3 bases at V and 4 bases at J; junction bases unmatched: 9. The length of the CDR3 is 17 residues. The CDR3 DNA reads as TGCGCCAGCAGCCATTTGGGACGGACAGGGGTCACCGGGGAGCTGTTTTTT. Translating it yields CASSHLGRTGVTGELFF.

The genes are TRBV2 and TRBJ2-5; D is undetermined. Trimming shortened V by 3 bases and J by 7 bases, and 12 bases separated the two germline ends. The V gene's germline CDR1 is SNHLY and CDR2 FYNNEI. CDR3 length equals 13 residues. The CDR3 bases are TGTGCCAGCAGTGAGATTACTCTTGGGACCCAGTACTTC. Protein sequence: CASSEITLGTQYF. Variable domain in full (rest from reference TRBV2 and TRBJ2-5): EPEVTQTPSHQVTQMGQEVILRCVPISNHLYFYWYRQILGQKVEFLVSFYNNEISEKSEIFDDQFSVERPDGSNFTLKIRSTKLEDSAMYFCASSEITLGTQYFGPGTRLLVL.

This rearrangement joins TRBV14 to TRBJ2-4; D is ambiguous. V dropped 0 bases and J dropped 7 bases, with 10 bases sitting between them. The CDR3 spans 14 residues. Germline CDR1 is SGHDN and CDR2 is FVKESK. The CDR3 DNA sequence: TGTGCCAGCAGCCAAGATCGGTCGCTTAACATTCAGTACTTC. It is translated as CASSQDRSLNIQYF. The variable domain in full, completed from reference TRBV14 and TRBJ2-4, reads EAGVTQFPSHSVIEKGQTVTLRCDPISGHDNLYWYRRVMGKEIKFLLHFVKESKQDESGMPNNRFLAERTGGTYSTLKVQPAELEDSGVYFCASSQDRSLNIQYFGAGTRLSVL.

The chain has TRBV28 and TRBJ1-1; possible D gene TRBD1, 5 bases. Between the trimmed V and J ends, which lost 5 bases and 4 bases, there was a span of 23 bases. The germline V gene has CDR1 MDHEN and CDR2 SYDVKM. The CDR3 totals 17 residues. The DNA of the CDR3 is TGTGCCAGCAGTGCTGCCGGGACTTTGATGGTAGGCACTGAAGCTTTCTTT. It is translated as CASSAAGTLMVGTEAFF.

The chain carries TRBV5-1 and TRBJ2-5, with D possibly being TRBD1 or TRBD2 (5 bases each). Germline CDR1 SGHRS, CDR2 YFSETQ. V dropped 0 bases and J dropped 3 bases, with 12 bases sitting between them. The CDR3 runs to 15 residues. CDR3 amino acids: CASSLAGTAEETQYF. The CDR3 DNA sequence: TGCGCCAGCAGCTTGGCCGGGACCGCGGAAGAGACCCAGTACTTC.